The following is a T cell receptor (beta chain) sequence with its context. Its matching antigen is unknown. Germline CDR1 reads SGDLS; CDR2 reads YYNGEE. Trimming took 0 bases from V and 1 from J; bases not matched to a gene: 3. The CDR3 consists of 16 residues. Time point here: sample taken at primary tumor resection. Unsorted whole RNA samples from tumor, nontumor lung or frozen PBMC were sequenced. This specimen belongs to a study of spatial heterogeneity in lung cancer. Study as a whole: Sequencing consistently turned up more beta-chain sequences than alpha-chain sequences.

The library protocol tagged each TCR cDNA with a unique molecular identifier. Using its own MiXCR run on the 5' RACE reads, TCRdb lists one record per CDR3 protein. Of roughly 75,000 distinct CDR3 sequences listed, more than 10% are singletons. Findings of the study overall: Resection blood, more than follow-up blood, showed ubiquitous expanded tumor TCRs.

The J gene is TRBJ2-5, the V gene TRBV9; the match to TRBD2 covers 10 bases. This clonotype originated in a male donor with early-stage non-small cell lung cancer. The source material was PBMCs, sampled at surgery. The CDR3 is CASSVGTSGLQETQYF. In DNA form, the CDR3 reads TGTGCCAGCAGCGTAGGGACTAGCGGACTCCAAGAGACCCAGTACTTC.